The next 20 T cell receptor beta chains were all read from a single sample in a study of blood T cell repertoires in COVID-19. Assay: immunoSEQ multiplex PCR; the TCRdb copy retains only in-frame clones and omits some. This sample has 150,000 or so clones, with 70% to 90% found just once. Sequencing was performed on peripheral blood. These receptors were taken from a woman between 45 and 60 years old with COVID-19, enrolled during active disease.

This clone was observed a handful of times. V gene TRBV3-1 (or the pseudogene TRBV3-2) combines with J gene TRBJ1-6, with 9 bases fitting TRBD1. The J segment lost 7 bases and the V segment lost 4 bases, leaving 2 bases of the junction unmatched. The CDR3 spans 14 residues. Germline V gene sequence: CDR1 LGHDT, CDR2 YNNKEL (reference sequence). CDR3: CASSRGTGNSPLHF. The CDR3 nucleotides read TGTGCCAGCAGCCGGGGGACAGGGAATTCACCCCTCCACTTT.

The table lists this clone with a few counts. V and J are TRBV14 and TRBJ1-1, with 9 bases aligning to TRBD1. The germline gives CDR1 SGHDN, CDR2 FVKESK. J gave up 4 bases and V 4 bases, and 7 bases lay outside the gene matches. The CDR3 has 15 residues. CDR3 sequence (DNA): TGTGCCAGCAGCCTCACACAGGGGGCGCGCACTGAAGCTTTCTTT. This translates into CASSLTQGARTEAFF.

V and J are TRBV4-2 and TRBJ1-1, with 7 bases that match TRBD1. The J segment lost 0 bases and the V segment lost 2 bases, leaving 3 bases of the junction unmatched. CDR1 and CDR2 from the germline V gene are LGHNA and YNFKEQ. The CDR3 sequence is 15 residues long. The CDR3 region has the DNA TGTGCCAGCAGCCAACAACAGGGGATGAACACTGAAGCTTTCTTT. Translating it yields CASSQQQGMNTEAFF.

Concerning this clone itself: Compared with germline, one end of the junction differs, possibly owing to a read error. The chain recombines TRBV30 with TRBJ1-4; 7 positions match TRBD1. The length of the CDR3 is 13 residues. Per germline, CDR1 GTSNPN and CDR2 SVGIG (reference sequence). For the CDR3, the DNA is TGTGCCGGGAGTAAGGGACAGCTCCTGAAACTGTTTTTT. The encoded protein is CAGSKGQLLKLFF.

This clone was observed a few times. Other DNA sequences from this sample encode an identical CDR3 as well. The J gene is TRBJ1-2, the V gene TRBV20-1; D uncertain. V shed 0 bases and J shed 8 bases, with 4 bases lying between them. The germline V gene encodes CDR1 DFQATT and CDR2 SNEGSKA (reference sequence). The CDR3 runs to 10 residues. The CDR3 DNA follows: TGCAGTGCTAGAGAGGGCGGCTACACCTTC. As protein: CSAREGGYTF.

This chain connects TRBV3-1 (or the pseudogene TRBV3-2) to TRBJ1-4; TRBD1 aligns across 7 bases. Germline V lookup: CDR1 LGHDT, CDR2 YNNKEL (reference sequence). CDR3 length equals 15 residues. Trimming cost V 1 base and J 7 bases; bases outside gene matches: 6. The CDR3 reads CASSQATGRSEKLFF. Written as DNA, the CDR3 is TGTGCCAGCAGCCAAGCGACAGGGAGGAGTGAAAAACTGTTTTTT.

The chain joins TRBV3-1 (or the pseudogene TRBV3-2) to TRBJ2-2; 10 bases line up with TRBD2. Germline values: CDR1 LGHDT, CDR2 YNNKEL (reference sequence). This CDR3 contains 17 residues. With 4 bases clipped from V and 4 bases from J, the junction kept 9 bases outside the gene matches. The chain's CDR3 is CASSPAAGGPGTGELFF. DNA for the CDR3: TGTGCCAGCAGCCCCGCAGCGGGGGGGCCGGGCACCGGGGAGCTGTTTTTT.

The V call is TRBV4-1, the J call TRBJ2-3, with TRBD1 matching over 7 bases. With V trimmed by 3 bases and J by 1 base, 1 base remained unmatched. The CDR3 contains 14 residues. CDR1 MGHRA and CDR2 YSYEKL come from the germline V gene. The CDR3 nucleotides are TGCGCCAGCAGCCACCAGGGGGGCACAGATACGCAGTATTTT. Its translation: CASSHQGGTDTQYF.

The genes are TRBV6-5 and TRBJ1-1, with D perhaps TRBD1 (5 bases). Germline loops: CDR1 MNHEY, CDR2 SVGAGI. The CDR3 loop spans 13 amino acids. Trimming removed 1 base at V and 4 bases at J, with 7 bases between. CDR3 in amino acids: CASSYWGGTEAFF. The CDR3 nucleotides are TGTGCCAGCAGTTACTGGGGGGGCACTGAAGCTTTCTTT.

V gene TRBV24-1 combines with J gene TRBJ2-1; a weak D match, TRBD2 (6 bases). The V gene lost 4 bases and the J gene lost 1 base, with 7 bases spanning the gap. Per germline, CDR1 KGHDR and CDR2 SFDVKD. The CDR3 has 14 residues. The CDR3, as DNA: TGTGCCACCAGTGAGGCGGGGTCCTACAATGAGCAGTTCTTC. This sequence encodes CATSEAGSYNEQFF.

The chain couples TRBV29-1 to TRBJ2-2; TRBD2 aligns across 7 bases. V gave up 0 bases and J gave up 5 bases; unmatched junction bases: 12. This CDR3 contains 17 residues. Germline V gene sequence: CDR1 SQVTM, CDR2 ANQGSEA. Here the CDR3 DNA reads TGCAGCGTTGAAGACCGTCAAAAGGCTAGCGGAACCGGGGAGCTGTTTTTT. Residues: CSVEDRQKASGTGELFF.

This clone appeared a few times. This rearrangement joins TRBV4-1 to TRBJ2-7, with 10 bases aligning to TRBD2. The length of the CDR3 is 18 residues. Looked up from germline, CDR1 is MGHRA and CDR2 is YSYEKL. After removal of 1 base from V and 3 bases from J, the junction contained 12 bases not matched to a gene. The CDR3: CASSQAIALAGSGYEQYF. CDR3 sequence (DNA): TGCGCCAGCAGCCAAGCGATCGCACTAGCGGGGTCGGGCTACGAGCAGTACTTC.

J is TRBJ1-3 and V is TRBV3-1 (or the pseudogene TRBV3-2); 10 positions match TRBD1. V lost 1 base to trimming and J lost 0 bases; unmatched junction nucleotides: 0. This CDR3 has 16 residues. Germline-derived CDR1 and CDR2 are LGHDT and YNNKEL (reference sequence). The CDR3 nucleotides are TGTGCCAGCAGCCAAGGGACAGGGGGCTCTGGAAACACCATATATTTT. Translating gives CASSQGTGGSGNTIYF.

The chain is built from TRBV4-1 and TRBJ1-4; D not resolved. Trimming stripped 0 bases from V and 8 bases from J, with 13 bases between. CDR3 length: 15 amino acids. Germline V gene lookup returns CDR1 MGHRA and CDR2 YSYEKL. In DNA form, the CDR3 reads TGCGCCAGCAGCCAAGAACCCAACCCGGGGGAAAAACTGTTTTTT. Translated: CASSQEPNPGEKLFF.

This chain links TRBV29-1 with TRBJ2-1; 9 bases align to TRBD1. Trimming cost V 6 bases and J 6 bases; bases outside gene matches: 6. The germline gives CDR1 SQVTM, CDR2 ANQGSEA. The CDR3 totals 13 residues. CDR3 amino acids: CSVTGQGLNEQFF. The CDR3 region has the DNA TGCAGCGTGACGGGACAGGGACTCAATGAGCAGTTCTTC.

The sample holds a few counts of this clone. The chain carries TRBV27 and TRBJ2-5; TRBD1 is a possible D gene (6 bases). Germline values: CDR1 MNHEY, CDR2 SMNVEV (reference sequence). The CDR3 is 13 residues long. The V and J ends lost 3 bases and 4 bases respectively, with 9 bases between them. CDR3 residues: CASSLVGGETQYF. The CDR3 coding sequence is TGTGCCAGCAGTTTGGTAGGGGGAGAGACCCAGTACTTC.

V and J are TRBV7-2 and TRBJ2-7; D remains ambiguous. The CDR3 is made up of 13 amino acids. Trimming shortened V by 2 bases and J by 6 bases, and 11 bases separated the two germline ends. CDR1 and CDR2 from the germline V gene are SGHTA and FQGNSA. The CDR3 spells CASSLNPTLEQYF. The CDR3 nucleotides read TGTGCCAGCAGCTTAAACCCCACTCTCGAGCAGTACTTC.

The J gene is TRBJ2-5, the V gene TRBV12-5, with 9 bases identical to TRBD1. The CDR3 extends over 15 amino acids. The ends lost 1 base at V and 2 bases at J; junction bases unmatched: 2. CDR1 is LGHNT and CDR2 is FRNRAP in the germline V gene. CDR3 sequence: CASGLAQGAQETQYF. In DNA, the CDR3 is TGTGCTAGTGGTTTGGCACAGGGGGCACAAGAGACCCAGTACTTC.

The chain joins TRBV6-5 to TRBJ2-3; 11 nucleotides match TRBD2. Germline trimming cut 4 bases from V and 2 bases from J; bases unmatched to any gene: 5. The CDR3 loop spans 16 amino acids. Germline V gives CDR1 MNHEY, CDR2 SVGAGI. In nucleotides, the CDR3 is TGTGCCAGCAGTTCACTAGCGGGGGTTTTCACAGATACGCAGTATTTT. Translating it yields CASSSLAGVFTDTQYF.

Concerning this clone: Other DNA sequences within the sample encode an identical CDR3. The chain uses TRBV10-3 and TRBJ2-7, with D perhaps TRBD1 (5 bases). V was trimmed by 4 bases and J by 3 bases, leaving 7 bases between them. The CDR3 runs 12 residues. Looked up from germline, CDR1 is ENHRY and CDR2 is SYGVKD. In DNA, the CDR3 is TGTGCCATCAGTGCTGACAGCTACGAGCAGTACTTC. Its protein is CAISADSYEQYF.